These T cell receptor beta chains were read from a single sample in a study of blood T cells in healthy people across ages. TCRdb re-derived calls from the 5' RACE reads in MiXCR, one entry per CDR3 protein. Of about 730,000 distinct CDR3 sequences listed, 43% are singletons. The specimen was blood. These receptors all come from a woman aged 60-75 years in good health. The CDR3 runs from the conserved cysteine through the conserved F or W. Each record gives: V gene, D gene, clone size, J gene, CDR3 protein, CDR3 DNA. D genes are given only for firm matches. Expanded clones are given a class, and other clones once, few, many or no size at all.

>TRBV6-5|TRBD2|-|TRBJ2-7
CASGSPTSGSSNEQYF
TGTGCCAGCGGTTCCCCGACTAGCGGGAGTTCAAACGAGCAGTACTTC
>TRBV7-2|TRBD1|many|TRBJ2-3
CASSSRQDRGTDTQYF
TGTGCCAGCAGCTCCCGCCAGGACAGGGGAACAGATACGCAGTATTTT
>TRBV11-3|-|-|TRBJ2-1
CASSLGLEAYNEQFF
TGTGCCAGCAGCTTAGGACTAGAGGCTTACAATGAGCAGTTCTTC
>TRBV2|-|-|TRBJ2-2
CASAGNTGELFF
TGTGCCAGCGCAGGGAACACCGGGGAGCTGTTTTTT
>TRBV18|TRBD1|many|TRBJ2-3
CASLAGTGSTDTQYF
TGTGCCAGCTTAGCCGGGACAGGGAGCACAGATACGCAGTATTTT
>TRBV7-2|-|few|TRBJ2-5
CASGMGLLKETQYF
TGTGCCAGCGGAATGGGACTTTTAAAAGAGACCCAGTACTTC
>TRBV20-1|-|-|TRBJ1-1
CSARPLGGSDTEAFF
TGCAGTGCTAGACCCCTCGGGGGGAGCGACACTGAAGCTTTCTTT
>TRBV12-3/TRBV12-4|-|-|TRBJ2-1
CASSRTPYNEQFF
TGTGCCAGCAGTCGAACACCATACAATGAGCAGTTCTTC
>TRBV5-1|-|few|TRBJ2-5
CASSLAQGWETQYF
TGCGCCAGCAGCTTGGCCCAGGGGTGGGAGACCCAGTACTTC
>TRBV12-3/TRBV12-4|-|-|TRBJ1-2
CASSLVTNYGYTF
TGTGCCAGCAGCCTAGTAACTAACTATGGCTACACCTTC
>TRBV29-1|-|-|TRBJ1-1
CSVEDPWRTEAFF
TGCAGCGTTGAAGATCCTTGGCGGACTGAAGCTTTCTTT
>TRBV7-3|-|-|TRBJ1-2
CASSPDPNYSYTF
TGTGCCAGCAGCCCAGACCCCAACTATAGCTACACCTTC
>TRBV4-1|-|-|TRBJ2-7
CASSQDGPYEQYF
TGCGCCAGCAGCCAAGACGGACCCTACGAGCAGTACTTC
>TRBV20-1|-|few|TRBJ2-7
CSAQSVDLSYEQYF
TGCAGTGCCCAGAGCGTTGATCTCTCCTACGAGCAGTACTTC
>TRBV12-3/TRBV12-4|TRBD1|many|TRBJ1-2
CASRSTGRYGYTF
TGTGCCAGCAGATCGACAGGGCGGTATGGCTACACCTTC
>TRBV4-3|-|-|TRBJ1-1
CASSQEGTWDQGTEAFF
TGCGCCAGCAGCCAAGAAGGCACATGGGACCAGGGAACTGAAGCTTTCTTT
>TRBV12-3/TRBV12-4|TRBD1|-|TRBJ1-6
CASSFGQGVSPLHF
TGTGCCAGCAGTTTCGGACAGGGAGTTTCACCCCTCCACTTT
>TRBV29-1|-|-|TRBJ2-1
CSVEVGGEQFF
TGCAGCGTTGAAGTCGGGGGTGAGCAGTTCTTC
>TRBV10-3|-|few|TRBJ2-5
CAISEAQFDETQYF
TGTGCCATCAGTGAGGCACAGTTCGATGAGACCCAGTACTTC
>TRBV6-6|-|-|TRBJ2-7
CASRSSVTALRDEQYF
TGTGCCAGCAGATCCTCGGTCACAGCCCTCAGGGACGAGCAGTACTTC
>TRBV20-1|-|many|TRBJ2-1
CSARGYNEQFF
TGCAGTGCTAGGGGTTACAATGAGCAGTTCTTC
>TRBV5-1|-|-|TRBJ1-2
CASGWDGQANYGYTF
TGCGCCAGCGGCTGGGACGGACAAGCTAACTATGGCTACACCTTC
>TRBV2|TRBD1|-|TRBJ2-3
CASSLGQESTDTQYF
TGTGCCAGCAGTCTTGGACAGGAGAGCACAGATACGCAGTATTTT
>TRBV9|TRBD2|many|TRBJ2-7
CASSPRLAGGREQYF
TGTGCCAGCAGCCCCCGACTAGCGGGAGGAAGGGAGCAGTACTTC
>TRBV4-1|TRBD2|-|TRBJ2-5
CASSQVLAGAETQYF
TGCGCCAGCAGCCAGGTACTAGCGGGAGCGGAGACCCAGTACTTC
>TRBV20-1|TRBD1|few|TRBJ2-7
CSATGQGQEQYF
TGCAGTGCTACGGGACAGGGCCAGGAGCAGTACTTC
>TRBV5-1|TRBD2|-|TRBJ2-1
CASSLRLPRLAGVFYNEQFF
TGCGCCAGCAGCCTACGACTACCCAGACTAGCGGGAGTTTTCTACAATGAGCAGTTCTTC
>TRBV5-4|TRBD2|-|TRBJ2-1
CASSASGGHNEQFF
TGTGCCAGCAGCGCTAGCGGGGGGCACAATGAGCAGTTCTTC
>TRBV5-6|-|once|TRBJ2-7
CASSLLGGGEQYF
TGTGCCAGCAGCTTGTTAGGCGGCGGTGAGCAGTACTTC